This T cell receptor beta chain appears in the sequencing data of a study of cytomegalovirus exposure and HLA in healthy donors. Study-wide background: Samples from HLA-typed donors yielded 85 million to 95 million unique TCRs in an early data release.

Per the germline V gene, CDR1 is SGHTA and CDR2 is FQGNSA. The CDR3 loop spans 12 amino acids. V dropped 5 bases and J dropped 4 bases, with 9 bases sitting between them. Use of 60 Vbeta and 13 Jbeta primers characterized the PCR. Clones were read by immunoSEQ multiplex PCR, and TCRdb kept only the in-frame ones, dropping some. This sample's clone table lists 65,000 to 95,000 clones. The V and J genes are TRBV7-2 and TRBJ2-7; D unclear. This receptor was taken from a female donor in good health and CMV-seropositive. Specimen: PBMCs. CDR3 coding DNA: TGTGCCAGCAGCACTACTATTTACGAGCAGTACTTC. Translated: CASSTTIYEQYF. Using reference TRBV7-2 and TRBJ2-7 for the parts outside the CDR3, the full variable domain is GAGVSQSPSNKVTEKGKDVELRCDPISGHTALYWYRQSLGQGLEFLIYFQGNSAPDKSGLPSDRFSAERTGGSVSTLTIQRTQQEDSAVYLCASSTTIYEQYFGPGTRLTVT.